What follows are 25 T cell receptor beta chains derived from one specimen sequenced in a study of blood T cell repertoires in COVID-19. Some clones are missing from TCRdb's copy, which holds only in-frame ones; the method was immunoSEQ multiplex PCR. The sample records some 250,000 clones, roughly nine tenths being singletons. Sequences were obtained from peripheral blood. These receptors were obtained from a woman aged 25 to 39 with COVID-19, enrolled during active disease.

The genes are TRBV15 and TRBJ2-7, with 7 bases aligning to TRBD1. Per germline, CDR1 LNHNV and CDR2 YYDKDF (reference sequence). V gave up 1 base and J gave up 9 bases; unmatched junction bases: 6. The CDR3 has 13 amino acids. CDR3: CATSRGGRTGQYF. CDR3 DNA sequence: TGTGCCACCAGCAGAGGGGGAAGGACAGGGCAGTACTTC.

The CDR3 nucleotides read TGTGCCAGCAGCCACCTCTATAGTCCTGCTGGGACCCAGTACTTC. Amino acids: CASSHLYSPAGTQYF. J is TRBJ2-5 and V is TRBV3-1 (or the pseudogene TRBV3-2), with unresolved D. The CDR3 runs to 15 residues. The germline V gene encodes CDR1 LGHDT and CDR2 YNNKEL (reference sequence). The germline V and J ends were trimmed by 3 bases and 7 bases, with 18 bases remaining between them.

The CDR3 coding sequence is TGTGCCATCAGTGAGTCGATGGCGCGGGTTGAAGCTTTCTTT. It specifies CAISESMARVEAFF. The V call is TRBV10-3, the J call TRBJ1-1; D gene ambiguous. Per the germline V gene, CDR1 is ENHRY and CDR2 is SYGVKD. V was trimmed by 0 bases and J by 7 bases, leaving 12 bases between them. There are 14 residues in the CDR3.

The V call is TRBV6-6, the J call TRBJ2-1, with D possibly matching TRBD1 (5 bases). Germline assignment: CDR1 MNHNY and CDR2 SVGAGI (reference sequence). Trimming took 5 bases from V and 4 from J, leaving 15 bases between them. The CDR3 extends over 15 amino acids. CDR3 sequence reads: CASSIGQVIYNEQFF. The CDR3 DNA sequence: TGTGCCAGCAGTATTGGACAAGTTATTTACAATGAGCAGTTCTTC.

The V gene is TRBV6-6, the J gene TRBJ1-2, with no clear D. The germline V and J ends were trimmed by 2 bases and 2 bases, with 6 bases remaining between them. Germline V lookup: CDR1 MNHNY, CDR2 SVGAGI (reference sequence). The CDR3 sequence is 13 residues long. The CDR3 nucleotides are TGTGCCAGCAGTTACGGAGGGAACTATGGCTACACCTTC. Translation gives CASSYGGNYGYTF.

The DNA for the CDR3 is TGCGCCAGCACATCGGGACAAATCTACGAGCAGTACTTC. Translating gives CASTSGQIYEQYF. V is TRBV5-1 and J is TRBJ2-7, with D possibly TRBD1 on 6 matching bases. Trimming stripped 6 bases from V and 3 bases from J, with 13 bases between. The CDR3 covers 13 residues. Germline loops: CDR1 SGHRS, CDR2 YFSETQ.

This clone appeared a single time. J is TRBJ1-1 and V is TRBV27; possible D gene TRBD1, 5 bases. The length of the CDR3 is 12 residues. V lost 7 bases, J lost 8 bases, and 14 bases lay in between. Germline V lookup: CDR1 MNHEY, CDR2 SMNVEV (reference sequence). CDR3 loop: CASTHGGGEAFF. The CDR3 DNA follows: TGTGCCAGCACCCACGGTGGGGGGGAAGCTTTCTTT.

The V gene is TRBV28, the J gene TRBJ1-3; 7 bases align to TRBD1. V was clipped by 5 bases and J by 0 bases; unmatched bases: 4. Germline CDR1 reads MDHEN; CDR2 reads SYDVKM. There are 15 residues in the CDR3. CDR3 sequence: CASSRSGGSGNTIYF. The CDR3 nucleotides are TGTGCCAGCAGTAGATCAGGGGGCTCTGGAAACACCATATATTTT.

The rearrangement uses TRBV18 and TRBJ1-1, with D perhaps matching TRBD1 (5 bases). Germline-derived CDR1 and CDR2 are KGHSH and LQKENI. Trimming removed 5 bases from V and 0 bases from J, with 19 bases in between. CDR3 size: 17 residues. The CDR3 nucleotides read TGTGCCAGCTCATCGCTAAACCGGCCGGGGGTGAACACTGAAGCTTTCTTT. Its translation is CASSSLNRPGVNTEAFF.

The chain combines TRBV18 with TRBJ2-5, with D unclear. V lost 3 bases to trimming and J lost 1 base, with 6 bases between them. The germline CDR1 and CDR2 sequences are KGHSH and LQKENI. The length of the CDR3 is 13 residues. Here the CDR3 reads CASSPAGQETQYF. CDR3 DNA: TGTGCCAGCTCACCCGCAGGCCAAGAGACCCAGTACTTC.

V gene TRBV5-1 combines with J gene TRBJ1-4, with TRBD1 identical over 7 bases. The CDR3 is 14 residues long. Germline assignment: CDR1 SGHRS and CDR2 YFSETQ. V gave up 1 base and J gave up 7 bases; unmatched junction bases: 4. The CDR3 nucleotides read TGCGCCAGCAGCTTGCAGGGACAGACTGAAAAACTGTTTTTT. Residues: CASSLQGQTEKLFF.

The V call is TRBV28, the J call TRBJ1-6; D remains unclear. V dropped 1 base and J dropped 10 bases, with 11 bases sitting between them. Germline values: CDR1 MDHEN, CDR2 SYDVKM. The CDR3 extends over 14 amino acids. CDR3 amino acids: CASSLSGDWSPLHF. The CDR3 nucleotides are TGTGCCAGCAGTTTATCCGGGGATTGGTCACCCCTCCACTTT.

This clone was seen only once. The V call is TRBV5-1, the J call TRBJ2-3; possible D gene TRBD1, 6 bases. The CDR3 length is 14 residues. Germline V gene sequence: CDR1 SGHRS, CDR2 YFSETQ. V was pared by 0 bases and J by 6 bases, with 11 bases between. CDR3 nucleotide sequence: TGCGCCAGCAGCTTGGATTGGGGGCGGGATACGCAGTATTTT. Residues: CASSLDWGRDTQYF.

This rearrangement joins TRBV2 to TRBJ1-3, with TRBD1 matching 7 bases. The trim removed 3 bases at V and 3 bases at J, leaving 2 bases unmatched. The CDR3 is 14 residues long. Germline-derived CDR1 and CDR2 are SNHLY and FYNNEI. The CDR3 region has the DNA TGTGCCAGCAGTGACAGGGGGTTTGGAAACACCATATATTTT. Translated, it gives CASSDRGFGNTIYF.

This clone was detected once. The rearrangement links TRBV5-4 to TRBJ2-1; 9 bases line up with TRBD1. Looked up from germline, CDR1 is SGHNT and CDR2 is YYREEE (reference sequence). J was trimmed by 0 bases and V by 5 bases; bases with no gene match: 6. This CDR3 region has 16 residues. CDR3 nucleotides: TGTGCCAGCAGTCAAAAGACAGGGGGCTCCTACAATGAGCAGTTCTTC. Its translation is CASSQKTGGSYNEQFF.

The chain joins TRBV3-1 (or the pseudogene TRBV3-2) to TRBJ2-1; D is possibly TRBD1 (5 bases). Germline CDR1 and CDR2: LGHDT and YNNKEL (reference sequence). Trimming left V 4 bases short and J 7 bases short, with 14 bases between. The CDR3 runs to 14 residues. The CDR3 sequence is CASSRGLSPNEQFF. CDR3 nucleotide sequence: TGTGCCAGCAGCCGGGGCCTAAGTCCGAATGAGCAGTTCTTC.

CDR3 sequence: CASSRGGAETQYF. DNA for the CDR3: TGTGCCAGCAGCCGCGGGGGGGCAGAGACCCAGTACTTC. The chain joins TRBV7-2 to TRBJ2-5; 9 positions match TRBD2. The CDR3 covers 13 residues. Germline V gene data show CDR1 as SGHTA and CDR2 as FQGNSA. Unmatched junction bases numbered 2, after V lost 5 bases and J lost 4 bases.

This clone occurred a few times. The V call is TRBV5-1, the J call TRBJ1-6; the match to TRBD1 covers 8 bases. The CDR3 extends over 18 amino acids. Germline-derived CDR1 and CDR2 are SGHRS and YFSETQ. Germline trimming cut 4 bases from V and 0 bases from J; bases unmatched to any gene: 9. The CDR3 spells CASSLQGGPSSYNSPLHF. The CDR3 DNA reads as TGCGCCAGCAGCCTACAGGGGGGGCCGAGCTCCTATAATTCACCCCTCCACTTT.

This clone was observed a handful of times. The chain joins TRBV5-1 to TRBJ2-7; the match to TRBD1 covers 11 bases. V was pared by 4 bases and J by 4 bases, with 4 bases of the junction left unmatched. Germline assignment: CDR1 SGHRS and CDR2 YFSETQ. CDR3 size: 14 residues. CDR3 sequence reads: CASSEGQGVYEQYF. The CDR3 nucleotides read TGCGCCAGCAGCGAGGGACAGGGGGTGTACGAGCAGTACTTC.

This rearrangement joins TRBV27 to TRBJ2-3; 9 positions match TRBD1. Per the germline V gene, CDR1 is MNHEY and CDR2 is SMNVEV (reference sequence). There are 15 residues in the CDR3. Losses at the gene ends were 2 bases for V and 2 bases for J; bases not matched to a gene: 2. The CDR3 spells CASSLGQGYTDTQYF. CDR3 DNA sequence: TGTGCCAGCAGTTTAGGACAGGGGTACACAGATACGCAGTATTTT.

This clone was seen a handful of times. The rearrangement joins TRBV11-2 to TRBJ2-2; 10 bases match TRBD1. V was pared by 5 bases and J by 2 bases, with 8 bases of the junction left unmatched. CDR3 length: 17 residues. CDR1 SGHAT and CDR2 FQNNGV come from the germline V gene. The CDR3 DNA reads TGTGCCAGCAGCCCAGCCCTGACAGGGGGCAACACCGGGGAGCTGTTTTTT. Translating it yields CASSPALTGGNTGELFF.

The V call is TRBV7-7, the J call TRBJ1-3; D is unresolved. Between the trimmed V and J ends, which lost 3 bases and 1 base, there was a span of 4 bases. The germline CDR1 and CDR2 sequences are SSHAT and FNYEAQ (reference sequence). The CDR3 spans 13 residues. CDR3 in amino acids: CASSLSSGNTIYF. CDR3 coding DNA: TGTGCCAGCAGCTTGAGTTCTGGAAACACCATATATTTT.

The chain has TRBV7-8 and TRBJ1-2, with 7 bases that match TRBD1. The germline V gene has CDR1 SGHVS and CDR2 FQNEAQ. Trimming took 5 bases from V and 8 from J; bases not matched to a gene: 11. This CDR3 has 14 amino acids. The CDR3 DNA follows: TGTGCCAGCAGCCCGAGGATCCCGGACAGGGGCTACACCTTC. This gives the protein CASSPRIPDRGYTF.

This clone came up a few times. The rearrangement links TRBV5-1 to TRBJ2-5, with a possible D match to TRBD2 (5 bases). This CDR3 region has 12 residues. Between the trimmed V and J ends, which lost 2 bases and 5 bases, there was a span of 7 bases. Germline CDR1 is SGHRS and CDR2 is YFSETQ. The CDR3 DNA follows: TGCGCCAGCAGCTTCCGGGGTGAGACCCAGTACTTC. Translated: CASSFRGETQYF.

The gene calls are TRBV3-1 (or the pseudogene TRBV3-2) and TRBJ2-1; 11 bases align to TRBD2. This CDR3 is 19 amino acids long. Germline loops: CDR1 LGHDT, CDR2 YNNKEL (reference sequence). With V trimmed by 3 bases and J by 3 bases, 13 bases remained unmatched. CDR3 residues: CASSHPPPGTSGLYNEQFF. CDR3 nucleotides: TGTGCCAGCAGCCACCCCCCACCCGGGACTAGCGGACTCTACAATGAGCAGTTCTTC.